This TCR beta chain was sequenced in a study of T-cell reconstitution after alpha-beta-depleted transplantation in children. This clonotype was recorded at least ten times. Preparing the TCRbeta library involved the use of unique molecular identifiers. TCRdb used MiXCR to reprocess the PCR reads, holding one entry per CDR3 protein. The profile shows 200,000 to 250,000 distinct CDR3 sequences, around 9.6% of them singletons. The CDR3 runs to 13 residues. Germline CDR1 is SEHNR and CDR2 is FQNEAQ (reference sequence). Germline trimming cut 2 bases from V and 5 bases from J; bases unmatched to any gene: 2.

V and J are TRBV7-9 and TRBJ2-7, with TRBD1 matching 8 bases. This clonotype originated in a human donor who donated a stem cell graft to a child with acute lymphoblastic leukemia. Here the sequenced sample was PBMCs from the stem cell graft donor, taken from the stem cell graft. The CDR3, as DNA: TGTGCCAGCAGCTTACGGACAGGGCACGAGCAGTACTTC. The encoded protein is CASSLRTGHEQYF.